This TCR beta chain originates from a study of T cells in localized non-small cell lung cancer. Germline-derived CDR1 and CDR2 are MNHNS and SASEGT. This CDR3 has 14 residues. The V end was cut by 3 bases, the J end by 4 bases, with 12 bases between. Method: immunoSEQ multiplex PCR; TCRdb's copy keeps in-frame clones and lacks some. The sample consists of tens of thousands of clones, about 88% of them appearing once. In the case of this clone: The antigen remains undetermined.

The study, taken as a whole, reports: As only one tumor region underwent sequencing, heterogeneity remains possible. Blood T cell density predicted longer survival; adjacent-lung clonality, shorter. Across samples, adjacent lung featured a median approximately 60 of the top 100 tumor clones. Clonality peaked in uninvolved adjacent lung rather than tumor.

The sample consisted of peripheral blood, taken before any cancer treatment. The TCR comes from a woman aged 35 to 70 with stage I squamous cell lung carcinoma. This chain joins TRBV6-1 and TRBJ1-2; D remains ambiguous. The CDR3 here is CASSERAGLYGYTF. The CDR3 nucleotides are TGTGCCAGCAGTGAGCGTGCCGGGCTCTATGGCTACACCTTC.